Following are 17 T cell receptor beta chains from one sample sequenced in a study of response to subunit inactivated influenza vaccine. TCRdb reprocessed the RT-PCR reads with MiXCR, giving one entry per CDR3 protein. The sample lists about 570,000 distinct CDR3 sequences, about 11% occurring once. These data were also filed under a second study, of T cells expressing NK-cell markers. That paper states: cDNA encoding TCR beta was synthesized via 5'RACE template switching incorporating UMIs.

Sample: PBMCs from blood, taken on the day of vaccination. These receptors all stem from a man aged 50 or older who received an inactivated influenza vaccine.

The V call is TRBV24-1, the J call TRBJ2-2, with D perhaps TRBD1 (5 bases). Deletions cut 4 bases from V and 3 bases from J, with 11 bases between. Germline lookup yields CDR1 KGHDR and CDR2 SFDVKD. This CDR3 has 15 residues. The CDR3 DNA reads TGTGCCACCAGTGAGGAACAGGAGTACACCGGGGAGCTGTTTTTT. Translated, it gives CATSEEQEYTGELFF.

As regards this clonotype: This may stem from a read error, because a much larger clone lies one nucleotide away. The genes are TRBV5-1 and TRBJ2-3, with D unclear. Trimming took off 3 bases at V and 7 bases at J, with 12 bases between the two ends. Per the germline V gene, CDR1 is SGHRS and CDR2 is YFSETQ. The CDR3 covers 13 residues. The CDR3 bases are TGCGCCAGCAGCTCGGAGTCGAGAAATACGCAGTATTTT. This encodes CASSSESRNTQYF.

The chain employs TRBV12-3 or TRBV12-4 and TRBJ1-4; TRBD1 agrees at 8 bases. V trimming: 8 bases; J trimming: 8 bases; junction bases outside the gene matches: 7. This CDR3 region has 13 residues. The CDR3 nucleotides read TGTGCCAGCGGGCGCAGGGGGCAAGAAAAACTGTTTTTT. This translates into CASGRRGQEKLFF.

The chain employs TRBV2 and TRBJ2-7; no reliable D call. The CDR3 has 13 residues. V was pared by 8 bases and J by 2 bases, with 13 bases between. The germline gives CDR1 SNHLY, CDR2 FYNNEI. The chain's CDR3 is CASVTETPYEQYF. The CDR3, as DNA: TGTGCCAGCGTTACTGAGACACCCTACGAGCAGTACTTC.

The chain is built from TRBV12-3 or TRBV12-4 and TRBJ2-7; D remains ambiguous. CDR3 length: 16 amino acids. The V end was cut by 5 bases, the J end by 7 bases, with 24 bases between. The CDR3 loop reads CASSPAGQPRRVEQYF. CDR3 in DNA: TGTGCCAGCAGTCCCGCCGGTCAGCCCAGACGAGTTGAGCAGTACTTC.

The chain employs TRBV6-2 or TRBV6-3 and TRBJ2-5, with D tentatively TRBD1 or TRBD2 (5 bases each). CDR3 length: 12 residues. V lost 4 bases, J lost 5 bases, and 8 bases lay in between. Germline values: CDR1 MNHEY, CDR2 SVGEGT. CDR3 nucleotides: TGTGCCAGCAGTTGGTGGGGGGAGACCCAGTACTTC. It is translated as CASSWWGETQYF.

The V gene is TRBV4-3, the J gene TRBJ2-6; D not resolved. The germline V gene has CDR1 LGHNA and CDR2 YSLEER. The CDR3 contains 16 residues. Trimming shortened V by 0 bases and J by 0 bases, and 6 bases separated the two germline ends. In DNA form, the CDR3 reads TGCGCCAGCAGCCAAGATGCAATCTCTGGGGCCAACGTCCTGACTTTC. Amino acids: CASSQDAISGANVLTF.

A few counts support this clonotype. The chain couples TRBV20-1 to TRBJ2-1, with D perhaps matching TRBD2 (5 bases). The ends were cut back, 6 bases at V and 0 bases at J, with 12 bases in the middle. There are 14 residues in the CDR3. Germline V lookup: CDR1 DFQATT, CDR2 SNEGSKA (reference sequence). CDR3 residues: CSAAPGSSYNEQFF. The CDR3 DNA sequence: TGCAGTGCCGCACCGGGAAGCTCCTACAATGAGCAGTTCTTC.

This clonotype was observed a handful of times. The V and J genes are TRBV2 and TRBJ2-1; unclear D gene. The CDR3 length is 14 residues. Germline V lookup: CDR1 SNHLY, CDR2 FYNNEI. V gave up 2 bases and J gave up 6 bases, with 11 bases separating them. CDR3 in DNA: TGTGCCAGCAGTGAAATTGCCCCTGTCAATGAGCAGTTCTTC. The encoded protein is CASSEIAPVNEQFF. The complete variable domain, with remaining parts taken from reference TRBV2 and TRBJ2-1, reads EPEVTQTPSHQVTQMGQEVILRCVPISNHLYFYWYRQILGQKVEFLVSFYNNEISEKSEIFDDQFSVERPDGSNFTLKIRSTKLEDSAMYFCASSEIAPVNEQFFGPGTRLTVL.

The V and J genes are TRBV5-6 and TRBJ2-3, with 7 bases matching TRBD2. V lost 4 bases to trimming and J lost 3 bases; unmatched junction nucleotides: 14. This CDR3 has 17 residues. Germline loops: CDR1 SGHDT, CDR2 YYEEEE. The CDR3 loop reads CASSGEGLSQGTDTQYF. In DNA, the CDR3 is TGTGCCAGCAGCGGGGAGGGACTCTCCCAAGGAACAGATACGCAGTATTTT. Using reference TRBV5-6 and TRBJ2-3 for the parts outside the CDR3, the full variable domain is DAGVTQSPTHLIKTRGQQVTLRCSPKSGHDTVSWYQQALGQGPQFIFQYYEEEERQRGNFPDRFSGHQFPNYSSELNVNALLLGDSALYLCASSGEGLSQGTDTQYFGPGTRLTVL.

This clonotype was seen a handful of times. The chain's CDR3 is CSALGSEEKLFF. CDR3 in DNA: TGCAGTGCTCTGGGGTCGGAAGAAAAACTGTTTTTT. The chain combines TRBV20-1 with TRBJ1-4, with D uncertain. V dropped 5 bases and J dropped 8 bases, with 12 bases sitting between them. CDR3 size: 12 residues. Germline CDR1 and CDR2: DFQATT and SNEGSKA (reference sequence).

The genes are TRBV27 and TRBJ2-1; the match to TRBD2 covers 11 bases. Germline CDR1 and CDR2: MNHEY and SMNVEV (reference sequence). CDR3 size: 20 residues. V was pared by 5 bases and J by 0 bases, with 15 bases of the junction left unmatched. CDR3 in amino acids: CASSPRLGLAEQSSYNEQFF. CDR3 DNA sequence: TGTGCCAGCAGTCCCCGGCTGGGACTAGCGGAACAAAGCTCCTACAATGAGCAGTTCTTC.

In DNA form, the CDR3 reads TGCAGCGTAAGGGGGCACGGGGAGCTGTTTTTT. This sequence encodes CSVRGHGELFF. The V and J genes are TRBV29-1 and TRBJ2-2; 7 positions agree with TRBD1. The CDR3 is made up of 11 amino acids. V lost 6 bases, J lost 7 bases, and 2 bases stayed unmatched. Germline V gene data show CDR1 as SQVTM and CDR2 as ANQGSEA.

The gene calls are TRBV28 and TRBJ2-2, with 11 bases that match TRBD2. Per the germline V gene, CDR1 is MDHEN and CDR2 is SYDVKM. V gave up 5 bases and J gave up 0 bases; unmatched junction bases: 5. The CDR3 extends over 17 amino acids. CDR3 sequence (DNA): TGTGCCAGCAGTATTCTGGGACTAGCGGCGAACACCGGGGAGCTGTTTTTT. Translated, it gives CASSILGLAANTGELFF.

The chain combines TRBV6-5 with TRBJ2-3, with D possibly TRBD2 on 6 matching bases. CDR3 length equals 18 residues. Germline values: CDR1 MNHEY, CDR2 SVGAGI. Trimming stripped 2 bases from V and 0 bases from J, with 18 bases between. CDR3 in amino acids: CASSYGAGHRGSTDTQYF. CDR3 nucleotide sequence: TGTGCCAGCAGTTACGGGGCGGGGCACCGGGGAAGCACAGATACGCAGTATTTT.

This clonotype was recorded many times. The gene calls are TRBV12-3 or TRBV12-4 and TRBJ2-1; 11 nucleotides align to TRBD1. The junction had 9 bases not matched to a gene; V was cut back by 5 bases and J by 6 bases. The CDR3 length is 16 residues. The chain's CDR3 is CASSPDRGQVANEQFF. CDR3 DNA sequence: TGTGCCAGCAGTCCGGACAGGGGGCAGGTGGCCAATGAGCAGTTCTTC.

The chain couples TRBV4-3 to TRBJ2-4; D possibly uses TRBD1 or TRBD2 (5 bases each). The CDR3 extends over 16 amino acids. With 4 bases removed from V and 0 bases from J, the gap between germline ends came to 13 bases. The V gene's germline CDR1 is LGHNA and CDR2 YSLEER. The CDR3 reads CASSPELGTAKNIQYF. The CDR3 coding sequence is TGCGCCAGCAGCCCCGAGCTGGGGACAGCCAAAAACATTCAGTACTTC.